The 26 T cell receptor beta chains in this list originate from one sample, sequenced in a study of a mutant IDH1 vaccine in newly diagnosed glioma (dated by TCRdb to the early 2020s). This specimen's time point label, per the study, means: week 47, end of study. Each vaccine dose was 300 ug of a 20-mer mutant IDH1 peptide in Montanide, given subcutaneously with topical imiquimod. Receptor libraries were prepared by the immunoSEQ multiplex PCR assay. The clones in this table, taken by TCRdb from immuneACCESS, are in-frame only. Not every clone is retained; where verified, under half of the shortfall comes from an unresolved V gene, and the cause of the rest is unknown. This sample holds about 94,000 clones; about nine tenths were observed only once. In total, the top ten clones hold 0.77% of the sample. Their cognate antigens are unknown. This specimen consisted of PBMCs, obtained from a glioma patient whose treatment included an IDH1 peptide vaccine. The receptors shown here come from a woman in her forties or fifties with glioma.

The chain couples TRBV10-1 to TRBJ2-1; the D is unclear. V was cut by 3 bases and J by 3 bases, with 6 bases left in between. This CDR3 has 13 amino acids. CDR1 is WNHNN and CDR2 is SYGVQD in the germline V gene (reference sequence). CDR3 coding DNA: TGCGCCAGCAGTGAATCTGGCTACAATGAGCAGTTCTTC. It encodes CASSESGYNEQFF.

J is TRBJ2-3 and V is TRBV6-5, with 9 bases that match TRBD1. CDR1 and CDR2 (germline): MNHEY, SVGAGI. J gave up 5 bases and V 5 bases, and 5 bases lay outside the gene matches. This CDR3 contains 14 residues. The chain's CDR3 is CASSAQGAVDTQYF. The CDR3 nucleotides are TGTGCCAGCAGTGCACAGGGGGCCGTAGATACGCAGTATTTT.

This chain joins TRBV27 and TRBJ1-1, with 11 nucleotides matching TRBD1. The CDR3 is 15 residues long. The V gene's germline CDR1 is MNHEY and CDR2 SMNVEV (reference sequence). Germline trimming cut 7 bases from V and 2 bases from J; bases unmatched to any gene: 6. As DNA, the CDR3 is TGTGCCAGCAACCCGGGACAGGGGGGTAACACTGAAGCTTTCTTT. This codes for CASNPGQGGNTEAFF.

The chain recombines TRBV15 with TRBJ2-1; perhaps TRBD2 as D (5 bases). CDR1 LNHNV and CDR2 YYDKDF come from the germline V gene (reference sequence). CDR3 length: 15 residues. V lost 5 bases and J lost 2, with 13 bases in between. In nucleotides, the CDR3 is TGTGCCACCAGCCCAAACGGGATAGCCTACAATGAGCAGTTCTTC. As protein: CATSPNGIAYNEQFF.

V usage is TRBV28 and J usage is TRBJ2-3; the match to TRBD2 covers 10 bases. V trimming: 11 bases; J trimming: 3 bases; junction bases outside the gene matches: 26. Germline V gives CDR1 MDHEN, CDR2 SYDVKM. This CDR3 is built from 20 residues. The DNA of the CDR3 is TGTGCCGCAGGGGACTTGAGGTTTCAGCGGGAGGGCCAGAGGACAGATACGCAGTATTTT. It codes for CAAGDLRFQREGQRTDTQYF.

This clone was picked up one time. V gene TRBV2 combines with J gene TRBJ2-7; D is perhaps TRBD2 (5 bases). Trimming removed 3 bases from V and 3 bases from J, with 15 bases in between. Germline values: CDR1 SNHLY, CDR2 FYNNEI. The CDR3 is made up of 15 amino acids. The CDR3 reads CASSDPPVGSYEQYF. CDR3 nucleotides: TGTGCCAGCAGTGATCCGCCGGTAGGGAGCTACGAGCAGTACTTC.

V is TRBV27 and J is TRBJ2-5; unclear D gene. Trimming took 3 bases from V and 3 from J, leaving 8 bases between them. This CDR3 is 13 amino acids long. In germline, CDR1 is MNHEY, CDR2 SMNVEV (reference sequence). This CDR3 is CASSFNREETQYF. The CDR3 bases are TGTGCCAGCAGTTTTAATAGGGAAGAGACCCAGTACTTC.

J is TRBJ1-1 and V is TRBV9, with D maybe TRBD1 (6 bases). This CDR3 has 15 amino acids. The germline CDR1 and CDR2 sequences are SGDLS and YYNGEE. V was trimmed by 5 bases and J by 1 base, leaving 15 bases between them. CDR3 loop: CASRRDTQGNTEAFF. As DNA, the CDR3 is TGTGCCAGCAGGAGGGACACCCAGGGGAACACTGAAGCTTTCTTT. Complete variable domain (other parts from reference TRBV9 and TRBJ1-1): DSGVTQTPKHLITATGQRVTLRCSPRSGDLSVYWYQQSLDQGLQFLIQYYNGEERAKGNILERFSAQQFPDLHSELNLSSLELGDSALYFCASRRDTQGNTEAFFGQGTRLTVV.

This rearrangement joins TRBV7-3 to TRBJ2-7; 8 bases map to TRBD1. Germline V gene sequence: CDR1 SGHTA, CDR2 FQGTGA. The CDR3 runs to 15 residues. Unmatched junction bases numbered 9, after V lost 5 bases and J lost 3 bases. The CDR3 sequence: CASSQGQGGYYEQYF. The CDR3 coding sequence is TGTGCCAGCAGCCAAGGACAGGGTGGTTACTACGAGCAGTACTTC.

The chain employs TRBV10-3 and TRBJ2-5; D is tentatively TRBD1 or TRBD2 (5 bases each). The V and J ends lost 6 bases and 2 bases respectively, with 13 bases between them. The CDR3 length is 14 residues. From germline, CDR1 is ENHRY and CDR2 SYGVKD. CDR3 loop: CAIRPPGRQETQYF. In DNA, the CDR3 is TGTGCCATCAGACCACCGGGACGGCAAGAGACCCAGTACTTC.

The genes are TRBV7-2 and TRBJ2-7; D tentatively fits TRBD1 or TRBD2 (5 bases each). Trimming stripped 5 bases from V and 4 bases from J, with 12 bases between. CDR1 is SGHTA and CDR2 is FQGNSA in the germline V gene. This CDR3 has 13 residues. The CDR3 DNA reads as TGTGCCAGCAGCAAGCAGAGGGGTTACGAGCAGTACTTC. This encodes CASSKQRGYEQYF.

Comment on this clone: A junction boundary mismatches the germline segment, possibly from a read error. This specimen includes other DNA sequences encoding the same CDR3. The chain combines TRBV5-1 with TRBJ2-2; 9 bases are shared with TRBD1. CDR3 length: 16 amino acids. Germline V gene data show CDR1 as SGHRS and CDR2 as YFSETQ. The chain's CDR3 is CASSLRTGVNTGELFF. In nucleotides, the CDR3 is TGTGCCAGCAGCTTGCGGACAGGGGTTAACACCGGGGAGCTGTTTTTT.

This chain connects TRBV5-1 to TRBJ2-1; TRBD1 agrees at 10 bases. There are 15 residues in the CDR3. After removal of 7 bases from V and 3 bases from J, the junction contained 7 bases not matched to a gene. Germline V gene data show CDR1 as SGHRS and CDR2 as YFSETQ. CDR3 nucleotide sequence: TGCGCCAGCGGCCCGACAGGGGGCCTCTACAATGAGCAGTTCTTC. Its translation: CASGPTGGLYNEQFF. Full variable domain (rest looked up from reference TRBV5-1 and TRBJ2-1): KAGVTQTPRYLIKTRGQQVTLSCSPISGHRSVSWYQQTPGQGLQFLFEYFSETQRNKGNFPGRFSGRQFSNSRSEMNVSTLELGDSALYLCASGPTGGLYNEQFFGPGTRLTVL.

In its sample, this clone was seen a few times. The chain has TRBV30 and TRBJ1-2; D is unresolved. CDR3 length equals 11 residues. The germline gives CDR1 GTSNPN, CDR2 SVGIG (reference sequence). V lost 3 bases and J 5 bases, leaving 7 bases between the germline ends. The DNA for the CDR3 is TGTGCCTGGAGGGTACGTTATGGCTACACCTTC. It specifies CAWRVRYGYTF.

This chain links TRBV19 with TRBJ2-5, with 7 bases lining up with TRBD2. Trimming took 5 bases from V and 5 from J; bases not matched to a gene: 5. The CDR3 length is 13 residues. Germline CDR1 LNHDA, CDR2 SQIVND (reference sequence). CDR3 loop: CASSGLVGETQYF. In DNA form, the CDR3 reads TGTGCCAGTAGTGGACTAGTCGGGGAGACCCAGTACTTC.

The chain couples TRBV29-1 to TRBJ2-7, with TRBD1 as a possible D gene (6 bases). Germline CDR1 is SQVTM and CDR2 is ANQGSEA. CDR3 size: 13 residues. V was clipped by 6 bases and J by 3 bases, with 15 bases between them. The CDR3 here is CSVVQGLGYEQYF. CDR3 in DNA: TGCAGCGTCGTACAGGGTTTAGGCTACGAGCAGTACTTC.

V and J are TRBV28 and TRBJ1-5; no reliable D call. This CDR3 is built from 13 residues. CDR1 MDHEN and CDR2 SYDVKM come from the germline V gene. Trimming cost V 2 bases and J 4 bases, with 6 bases left between them. The CDR3 region has the DNA TGTGCCAGCAGTTTAACAGTTAATCAGCCCCAGCATTTT. It codes for CASSLTVNQPQHF.

The rearrangement joins TRBV6-1 to TRBJ2-5; perhaps TRBD2 as D (5 bases). The CDR3 has 13 residues. The V end was cut by 8 bases, the J end by 3 bases, with 13 bases between. Germline V gene lookup returns CDR1 MNHNS and CDR2 SASEGT. The CDR3 loop is CASSRGGEETQYF. As DNA, the CDR3 is TGTGCCAGCTCTCGGGGTGGGGAAGAGACCCAGTACTTC.

This sequence joins TRBV5-6 and TRBJ2-3; 8 bases are shared with TRBD2. Germline values: CDR1 SGHDT, CDR2 YYEEEE. The CDR3 length is 15 residues. Losses at the gene ends were 1 base for V and 6 bases for J; bases not matched to a gene: 7. The CDR3 reads CASSLTSGPGDTQYF. CDR3 nucleotides: TGTGCCAGCAGCTTGACTAGCGGCCCGGGGGATACGCAGTATTTT.

The V call is TRBV6-1, the J call TRBJ1-5, with D perhaps matching TRBD1 (5 bases). There are 17 residues in the CDR3. In germline, CDR1 is MNHNS, CDR2 SASEGT. The V end was cut by 4 bases, the J end by 0 bases, with 16 bases between. The chain's CDR3 is CASSGALGETSNQPQHF. The CDR3 DNA sequence: TGTGCCAGCAGTGGGGCCCTAGGGGAAACTAGCAATCAGCCCCAGCATTTT.

This chain joins TRBV6-4 and TRBJ1-1; D uncertain. Germline V lookup: CDR1 MRHNA, CDR2 SNTAGT. Trimming shortened V by 2 bases and J by 1 base, and 5 bases separated the two germline ends. This CDR3 has 13 residues. DNA for the CDR3: TGTGCCAGCAGTGACAGGGAGAACACTGAAGCTTTCTTT. This encodes CASSDRENTEAFF.

This chain joins TRBV6-1 and TRBJ1-4, with 10 bases aligning to TRBD1. Trimming removed 1 base from V and 7 bases from J; junction bases left unmatched: 3. The CDR3 extends over 15 amino acids. The germline V gene encodes CDR1 MNHNS and CDR2 SASEGT. CDR3 loop: CASSEGTGGLEKLFF. The CDR3 DNA follows: TGTGCCAGCAGTGAAGGGACAGGGGGTCTTGAAAAACTGTTTTTT.

The gene calls are TRBV6-5 and TRBJ1-5; D is possibly TRBD1 (5 bases). Deletions cut 5 bases from V and 8 bases from J, with 13 bases between. The CDR3 extends over 13 amino acids. The germline V gene has CDR1 MNHEY and CDR2 SVGAGI. This CDR3 reads CASSPLGPKPQHF. CDR3 in DNA: TGTGCCAGCAGTCCATTGGGACCAAAGCCCCAGCATTTT.

This clone was observed a single time. The CDR3 here is CASSTGRNEQYF. The CDR3 DNA sequence: TGTGCCAGTAGTACAGGGAGAAACGAGCAGTACTTC. The gene calls are TRBV19 and TRBJ2-7; D might be TRBD1 or TRBD2, each matching 5 bases. In germline, CDR1 is LNHDA, CDR2 SQIVND (reference sequence). This CDR3 has 12 amino acids. Deletions cut 4 bases from V and 5 bases from J, with 9 bases between. Looking up the rest from reference TRBV19 and TRBJ2-7 gives the full variable domain: DGGITQSPKYLFRKEGQNVTLSCEQNLNHDAMYWYRQDPGQGLRLIYYSQIVNDFQKGDIAEGYSVSREKKESFPLTVTSAQKNPTAFYLCASSTGRNEQYFGPGTRLTVT.

The chain couples TRBV4-1 to TRBJ2-7; 7 positions agree with TRBD1. The CDR3 length is 15 residues. Germline trimming cut 4 bases from V and 0 bases from J; bases unmatched to any gene: 6. Germline CDR1 is MGHRA and CDR2 is YSYEKL. CDR3 in amino acids: CASSRSGQSSYEQYF. In DNA, the CDR3 is TGCGCCAGCAGCCGGTCGGGACAGAGCTCCTACGAGCAGTACTTC.

Comments on this clone: This sample also contains other DNA sequences that code for the same CDR3. The chain links TRBV27 to TRBJ2-2; 11 nucleotides line up with TRBD2. Germline CDR1 and CDR2: MNHEY and SMNVEV (reference sequence). V dropped 2 bases and J dropped 3; count of bases not matched to a gene: 5. The CDR3 loop spans 17 amino acids. CDR3 DNA sequence: TGTGCCAGCAGTTTAGGTAGCGGGAGGGCTTACACCGGGGAGCTGTTTTTT. Amino acid sequence: CASSLGSGRAYTGELFF.